The clone carrying this TCR beta chain was observed at least ten times. The sample originates from a study of T cells after yellow fever vaccination. Template-switching 5'RACE yielded the TCR cDNA; a universal primer site and UMIs were added in the process. TCRdb independently ran MiXCR on the 5' RACE reads; one entry per CDR3 protein. Among some 390,000 distinct CDR3 sequences listed, approximately 5.7% were seen once. The CDR3 extends over 14 amino acids. CDR1 is SGHRS and CDR2 is YFSETQ in the germline V gene. Trimming cost V 0 bases and J 1 base, with 7 bases left between them. The sample in question was PBMCs, obtained 5 days after the yellow fever booster vaccination. The gene calls are TRBV5-1 and TRBJ1-1; possibly TRBD1 for D (5 bases). This receptor was obtained from a man younger than 40 who received the YFV17D yellow fever vaccine. This chain's CDR3 is CASSLGRANTEAFF. The CDR3 nucleotides are TGCGCCAGCAGCTTGGGCAGGGCGAACACTGAAGCTTTCTTT.